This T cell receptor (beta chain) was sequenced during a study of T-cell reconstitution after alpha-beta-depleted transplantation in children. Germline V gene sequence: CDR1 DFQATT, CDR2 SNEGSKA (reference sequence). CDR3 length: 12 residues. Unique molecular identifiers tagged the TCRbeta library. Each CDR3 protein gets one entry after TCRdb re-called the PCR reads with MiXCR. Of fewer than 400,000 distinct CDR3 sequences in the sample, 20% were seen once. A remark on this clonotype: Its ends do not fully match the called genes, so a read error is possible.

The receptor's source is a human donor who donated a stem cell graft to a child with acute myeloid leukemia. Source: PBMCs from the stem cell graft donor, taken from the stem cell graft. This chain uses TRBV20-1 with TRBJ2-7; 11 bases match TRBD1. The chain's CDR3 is CSARDGRGTGGF. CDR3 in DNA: TGCAGTGCTAGAGACGGGAGGGGGACAGGGGGCTTC.